The 17 T cell receptor beta chains given below trace back to one sample, sequenced in a study of T cells in Graves' hyperthyroidism and ophthalmopathy. The CDR3 regions of TCR beta were amplified from RNA transcripts. The study used the HTBI primer set for a first-round RT-PCR of the TCR CDR3. MiXCR, applied by TCRdb to the multiplex PCR reads, yields one record per CDR3 protein. This sample yields roughly 130,000 distinct CDR3 sequences, of which roughly 23% are seen a single time; 67% belongs to the top ten. The sequenced sample consisted of blood. All receptors come from a woman between 50 and 59 years old with Graves' hyperthyroidism that later progressed to Graves' ophthalmopathy.

The J gene is TRBJ2-2, the V gene TRBV7-8; maybe TRBD1 (6 bases). V was clipped by 5 bases and J by 4 bases, with 11 bases between them. The germline gives CDR1 SGHVS, CDR2 FQNEAQ. This CDR3 spans 14 amino acids. For the CDR3, the DNA is TGTGCCAGCAGCCGTAAGGGGGTCACCGGGGAGCTGTTTTTT. This codes for CASSRKGVTGELFF. The full variable domain, in which reference TRBV7-8 and TRBJ2-2 provide the parts outside the CDR3, is GAGVSQSPRYKVAKRGQDVALRCDPISGHVSLFWYQQALGQGPEFLTYFQNEAQLDKSGLPSDRFFAERPEGSVSTLKIQRTQQEDSAVYLCASSRKGVTGELFFGEGSRLTVL.

This clonotype was detected only a few times. V usage is TRBV5-1 and J usage is TRBJ2-4, with TRBD2 identical over 10 bases. Per germline, CDR1 SGHRS and CDR2 YFSETQ. This CDR3 region has 14 residues. With V trimmed by 6 bases and J by 9 bases, 9 bases remained unmatched. The CDR3 loop reads CASTSAGGPGIQYF. CDR3 in DNA: TGCGCCAGCACATCAGCGGGAGGGCCAGGCATTCAGTACTTC.

The chain employs TRBV7-2 and TRBJ2-7, with D possibly TRBD2 on 6 matching bases. The CDR3 totals 16 residues. V was trimmed by 2 bases and J by 3 bases, leaving 17 bases between them. Germline V gene data show CDR1 as SGHTA and CDR2 as FQGNSA. For the CDR3, the DNA is TGTGCCAGCAGCTTAACCTCCGGGACGGACTACTACGAGCAGTACTTC. It specifies CASSLTSGTDYYEQYF.

The chain joins TRBV19 to TRBJ2-3; tentative D call: TRBD2 (6 bases). The CDR3 consists of 15 residues. With 6 bases removed from V and 0 bases from J, the gap between germline ends came to 13 bases. CDR1 is LNHDA and CDR2 is SQIVND in the germline V gene (reference sequence). The CDR3 sequence: CASSLSGHSTDTQYF. In DNA, the CDR3 is TGTGCCAGTAGCCTCAGCGGGCATAGCACAGATACGCAGTATTTT.

This clonotype showed up just a few times. The V call is TRBV6-1, the J call TRBJ1-6, with TRBD1 matching over 11 bases. Losses at the gene ends were 6 bases for V and 6 bases for J; bases not matched to a gene: 7. This CDR3 spans 16 amino acids. Germline V gene lookup returns CDR1 MNHNS and CDR2 SASEGT. CDR3: CASSGTGGDTNSPLHF. CDR3 bases: TGTGCCAGCAGCGGGACAGGGGGGGATACTAATTCACCCCTCCACTTT.

The chain couples TRBV7-8 to TRBJ2-4; D may be TRBD1 or TRBD2 (5 bases each). Per the germline V gene, CDR1 is SGHVS and CDR2 is FQNEAQ. This CDR3 has 16 residues. Trimming pared 4 bases from V and 7 bases from J, leaving 20 bases between. For the CDR3, the DNA is TGTGCCAGCAGCTCGCCGGGACCCTCAAGGCAGAACATTCAGTACTTC. It codes for CASSSPGPSRQNIQYF.

This clonotype was detected ten times or more. The gene calls are TRBV5-4 and TRBJ2-1; 10 bases line up with TRBD1. The CDR3 sequence is 16 residues long. Germline CDR1 reads SGHNT; CDR2 reads YYREEE (reference sequence). The V gene end was trimmed by 3 bases and the J gene end by 8 bases; junction bases not matched to a gene: 11. The DNA of the CDR3 is TGTGCCAGCAGCTCCTGGGACAGGGGAGGGTTCGATGAGCAGTTCTTC. It specifies CASSSWDRGGFDEQFF.

This chain uses TRBV27 with TRBJ1-1; D remains unclear. Per germline, CDR1 MNHEY and CDR2 SMNVEV (reference sequence). The CDR3 spans 13 residues. V was pared by 5 bases and J by 4 bases, with 11 bases between. CDR3 region: CASSATELTEAFF. The CDR3 DNA reads TGTGCCAGCAGTGCCACAGAACTCACTGAAGCTTTCTTT.

J is TRBJ1-2 and V is TRBV20-1; D perhaps matches TRBD1 (6 bases). CDR3 length: 15 amino acids. Germline V gene sequence: CDR1 DFQATT, CDR2 SNEGSKA (reference sequence). Trimming pared 5 bases from V and 5 bases from J, leaving 21 bases between. Here the CDR3 reads CSAPGGDIGLYGYTF. The DNA of the CDR3 is TGCAGTGCTCCTGGGGGGGACATCGGGCTATATGGCTACACCTTC.

There are many counts of this clonotype. This chain uses TRBV6-1 with TRBJ2-3, with TRBD1 as a possible D gene (5 bases). The CDR3 is made up of 18 amino acids. Germline V lookup: CDR1 MNHNS, CDR2 SASEGT. V lost 10 bases and J 0 bases, leaving 26 bases between the germline ends. DNA for the CDR3: TGTGCCACTTCCTACGCCAGGTTCAGGGAAAGAAGCACAGATACGCAGTATTTT. Its translation: CATSYARFRERSTDTQYF.

This clonotype appeared many times. The J gene is TRBJ2-2, the V gene TRBV7-3; 12 nucleotides line up with TRBD2. The V gene end was trimmed by 5 bases and the J gene end by 6 bases; junction bases not matched to a gene: 10. The germline CDR1 and CDR2 sequences are SGHTA and FQGTGA. The length of the CDR3 is 17 residues. The CDR3 DNA is TGTGCCAGCAGCCGGACTAGCGGGATTGAAAATGCCGGGGAGCTGTTTTTT. It yields the protein CASSRTSGIENAGELFF.

This chain links TRBV28 with TRBJ1-2; a possible D gene is TRBD1 (5 bases). Germline assignment: CDR1 MDHEN and CDR2 SYDVKM. This CDR3 region has 14 residues. The V end lost 5 bases, the J end lost 3 bases, and 13 bases lay between the germline ends. The CDR3 region is CASSEGQDHYGYTF. CDR3 sequence (DNA): TGTGCCAGCAGTGAGGGGCAGGACCACTATGGCTACACCTTC.

The chain joins TRBV7-2 to TRBJ2-4; 9 positions match TRBD2. The CDR3 loop spans 14 amino acids. Looked up from germline, CDR1 is SGHTA and CDR2 is FQGNSA. V lost 5 bases, J lost 8 bases, and 7 bases stayed unmatched. CDR3 bases: TGTGCCAGCAGCGGACGTAGCGGGAGAGACATTCAGTACTTC. Translation: CASSGRSGRDIQYF.

This clonotype appeared many times. The chain employs TRBV28 and TRBJ2-1; weak D call: TRBD2 (6 bases). V was shortened by 5 bases and J by 2 bases, with 13 bases between the two germline ends. This CDR3 is built from 15 residues. CDR1 and CDR2 (germline): MDHEN, SYDVKM. The chain's CDR3 is CASSLLATTYNEQFF. The DNA for the CDR3 is TGTGCCAGCAGTCTCCTAGCGACCACCTACAATGAGCAGTTCTTC.

This clonotype showed up many times. This chain links TRBV20-1 with TRBJ2-7, with 7 bases identical to TRBD2. V lost 5 bases and J lost 0; bases outside the gene matches: 4. This CDR3 has 13 amino acids. Germline CDR1 is DFQATT and CDR2 is SNEGSKA (reference sequence). The CDR3 loop reads CSAPPSGSYEQYF. CDR3 nucleotides: TGCAGTGCTCCCCCTAGCGGCTCCTACGAGCAGTACTTC.

The chain employs TRBV28 and TRBJ1-2; D possibly corresponds to TRBD1 (5 bases). The CDR3 spans 12 residues. Germline values: CDR1 MDHEN, CDR2 SYDVKM. The ends were cut back, 6 bases at V and 3 bases at J, with 8 bases in the middle. In DNA, the CDR3 is TGTGCCAGCAGGTTGGGGGACTATGGCTACACCTTC. It codes for CASRLGDYGYTF.

This clonotype was counted many times. The V gene is TRBV3-1, the J gene TRBJ2-7; D unresolved. The CDR3 is 13 residues long. Trimming pared 1 base from V and 9 bases from J, leaving 13 bases between. CDR1 LGHDT and CDR2 YNNKEL come from the germline V gene (reference sequence). In nucleotides, the CDR3 is TGTGCCAGCAGCCAAGTACCCCAGACTCGGCAGTACTTC. This gives the protein CASSQVPQTRQYF.